This T cell receptor beta chain was sequenced for a study of control samples from healthy donors and cancer patients. Regarding this clone: At the DNA level, this CDR3 is encoded by other sequences in the same sample as well.

Only in-frame clones appear in the TCRdb table, and some are missing; sequencing was by immunoSEQ multiplex PCR. Of about 130,000 clones listed, approximately 92% are singletons. Germline assignment: CDR1 SGHDN and CDR2 FVKESK. The V and J ends lost 1 base and 4 bases, in that order; junction bases with no gene match: 7. The length of the CDR3 is 16 residues. The sample taken for sequencing was PBMCs. The sequence derives from an elderly man with head and neck cancer. The J gene is TRBJ2-1, the V gene TRBV14; 7 bases are shared with TRBD1. CDR3 in DNA: TGTGCCAGCAGCCAAGCTAGGGGACAGCTTTACAATGAGCAGTTCTTC. Its protein product is CASSQARGQLYNEQFF. Together with reference TRBV14 and TRBJ2-1, the CDR3 gives the full variable domain: EAGVTQFPSHSVIEKGQTVTLRCDPISGHDNLYWYRRVMGKEIKFLLHFVKESKQDESGMPNNRFLAERTGGTYSTLKVQPAELEDSGVYFCASSQARGQLYNEQFFGPGTRLTVL.